The entry below gives a single TCR beta chain sequence along with its context. This receptor's antigen is unknown. No base-level quality is on record; no much larger clone is a single base apart. CD8 naive samples were obtained by positive selection for CCR7 among CD45RO-negative cells, yielding a CD45RA+CCR7+ population from which TemRA cells were excluded. The donors were healthy, HIV-negative adults with no recently reported acute infections or vaccinations. Every donor was a Caucasian adult residing in Nashville, Tennessee, USA. After blood collection by leukapheresis, PBMCs were isolated using Ficoll-Histopaque density gradient centrifugation and then cryopreserved in the vapor phase of liquid nitrogen. Analytical flow cytometry was used to check the purity and quantity of every magnetically sorted T cell population. Genomic DNA was isolated from every sorted fraction and measured by UV absorbance on a Nanodrop 2000c.

This sample is drawn from a study of shared clonotypes between healthy human individuals (dated by TCRdb to about 2020). In terms of the full investigation: The cohort comprised a couple of women and three men aged 18 to 49 years. Leukapheresis yielded between about 0.9 and 9 billion PBMCs per donor. For each donor, CD4 naive and CD4 memory were each given three plates, CD8 naive was given two plates, and CD8 memory was given one plate. To estimate repertoire size and how much clonotype sharing occurs between individuals, the study deeply sequenced the blood TCR repertoires of 5 or 6 healthy adults. Libraries were prepared and TCR repertoires were sequenced by different laboratories using diverse techniques, in order to increase sequencing depth and limit assay-specific biases.

Here is what the overall study found, with its caveats: Pairwise subsampling indicated that sequencing depth was expected to affect the degree of clonotype sharing among donors. Because the study included a small number of donors, the genetic and exposure-history diversity represented was limited. Even with the large sequencing depth, rarefaction of the sorted-subset datasets indicated that sequencing was incomplete. About 5% of naive CD4, around 4% of naive CD8, about 2.1% of memory CD4, and about 0.4% of memory CD8 clonotypes were shared across several donors. Larger estimated clonotype richness was generally found for naive subsets than for memory subsets. Compared with non-shared clonotypes, the clonotypes found in all four sorted-subset donors had higher generation probabilities. Only blood was sampled, and tissue TCR repertoires likely differ from those in blood.

V is trimmed back by 4 bases and J by 8 bases, and the junction contains 14 bases that no gene match accounts for. For CDR1 and CDR2, the germline V gene lists SGDLS and YYNGEE. From its cysteine to its phenylalanine, the CDR3 spans 16 amino acids. Just the 48-base CDR3 DNA is kept, in frame starting at base 1. TCR CDR3 regions were amplified from genomic DNA by multiplex PCR using the deep immunoSEQ assay. Genomic DNA extracted from each cell subset was distributed evenly over all wells of several immunoSEQ 96-well plates, and each plate served as one replicate. For sorted subsets, approximately 190 ng genomic DNA, equal to 30,000 or so T cell genomes, was loaded into each replicate PCR. Purified libraries were quantified with a Qubit 3.0 fluorometer, sized on a Bioanalyzer 2100, and re-quantified with the KAPA Library Quantification kit. Each immunoSEQ 96-well plate was sequenced on its own single-read 150-cycle Illumina NextSeq 550 flow cell. In the paper's pipeline: Because the immunoSEQ output held only junctional sequences and lacked quality scores, the filtering could not match the filtering applied to full-length reads. Sequences were annotated with PyIR, a Python wrapper for IgBLAST v1.9, and V/J genes and CDR3 were assigned using IMGT germline references. Reads with weak V/J assignments (E-value above 1e-6), missing CDR3, stop codons, out-of-frame junctions, or ambiguous translated residues were removed. V3J clonotypes were defined as sequences sharing an identical inferred V gene, J gene, and CDR3 amino acid sequence. Percentage overlap between repertoires was calculated by dividing the number of shared unique clonotypes by the size of the smaller repertoire. Repertoire richness was assessed with RTK rarefaction, the Chao1 estimator, and Recon v2.1 estimates of unobserved clonotypes. Generation probabilities for all TCRbeta clonotypes obtained by the gDNA method from a handful of donors were computed using OLGA. Here the immuneACCESS table is served through TCRdb, limited to in-frame sequences with V and J called. Missing clones are a known gap in these copies; in checked studies unresolved V genes cover under half, and the rest lacks a known reason. The DNA was the basis for D and trimming; V, J and clone size are from that table. This sample is represented by around 2,000,000 clones; 85% to 95% of them were singletons. Jointly, the top ten make up about 1.1% of the sample.

The TCR originated in a man aged 18 to 35 in good health. Sequenced sample: naive CD8+ T cells sorted from blood. The cell subset or site label, as the study defines it: CD45RA+CCR7+. The chain was built from TRBV9 and TRBJ2-1; TRBD2 aligns with 8 central bases. Here is the DNA: TGTGCCAGCAGCAAGAGATCGGGAGGGTCCGTCGATGAGCAGTTCTTC. Its translation reads: CASSKRSGGSVDEQFF.